This entry features one T cell receptor (beta chain) sequence. Its antigen remains unidentified. Time point defined: pre-sensitization, week 0. As for treatment: therapeutic diphenylcyclopropenone sensitization with weekly scalp DPC. Before extraction, the whole blood was not fractionated, and total RNA was taken from it. V dropped 3 bases and J dropped 7; count of bases not matched to a gene: 21. CDR1 is MGHRA and CDR2 is YSYEKL in the germline V gene. The CDR3 consists of 18 residues. The data originate from a study of human T cells and chemical hapten exposure. Study-level points and caveats: Versus controls, expanded TCRs had significantly more large CDR3 similarity clusters.

Methods used by the authors: Across samples, TCR counts had a median of roughly 91,000 and ranged from about 23,224 to 700,000. TCRdb reprocessed the RACE reads with MiXCR, giving one entry per CDR3 protein. The V and J calls reflect TCRdb's pipeline rather than the authors' work. Among around 350,000 distinct CDR3 sequences listed, approximately 5.8% were seen once. The origin of this receptor is a woman aged 18 to 35 with alopecia areata. Some clones in this sample may be carry-over from other donors' samples. Material: whole blood, obtained in connection with sensitization to the hapten diphenylcyclopropenone (DPC). The chain has TRBV4-1 and TRBJ2-7; TRBD2 agrees at 7 bases. The CDR3 nucleotides are TGCGCCAGCAGCCATTTATCCTACGGGGCCCCCTCGGGAGGAGAGCAGTACTTC. It specifies CASSHLSYGAPSGGEQYF.